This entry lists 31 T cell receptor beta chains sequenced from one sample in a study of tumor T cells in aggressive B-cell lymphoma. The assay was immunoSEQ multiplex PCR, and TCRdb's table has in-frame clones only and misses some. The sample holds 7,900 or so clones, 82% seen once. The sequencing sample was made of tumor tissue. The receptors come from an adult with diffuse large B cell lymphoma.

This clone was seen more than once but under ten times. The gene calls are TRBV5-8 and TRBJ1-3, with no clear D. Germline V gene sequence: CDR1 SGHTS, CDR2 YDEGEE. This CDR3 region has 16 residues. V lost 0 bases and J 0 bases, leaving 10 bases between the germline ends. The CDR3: CASSLEVYSSGNTIYF. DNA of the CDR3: TGTGCCAGCAGCTTGGAAGTTTACTCCTCTGGAAACACCATATATTTT.

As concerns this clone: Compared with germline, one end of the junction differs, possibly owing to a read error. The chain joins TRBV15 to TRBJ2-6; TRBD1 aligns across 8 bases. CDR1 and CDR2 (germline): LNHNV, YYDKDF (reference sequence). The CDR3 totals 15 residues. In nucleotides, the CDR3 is TGTGCCACGGAAGACAGGGGCACTGGGGCTAACGTCCTGACTTTT. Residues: CATEDRGTGANVLTF.

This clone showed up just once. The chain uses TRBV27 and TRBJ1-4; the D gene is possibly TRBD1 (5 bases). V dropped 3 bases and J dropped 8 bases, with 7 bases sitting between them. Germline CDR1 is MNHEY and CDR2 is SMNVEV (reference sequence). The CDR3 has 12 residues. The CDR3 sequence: CASSFGGEKLFF. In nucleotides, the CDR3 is TGTGCCAGCAGTTTTGGGGGGGAAAAACTGTTTTTT.

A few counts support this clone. CDR3 amino acids: CASSLLGQPLNYGYTF. The CDR3 coding sequence is TGTGCCAGCAGTTTACTGGGACAGCCCCTTAACTATGGCTACACCTTC. The genes are TRBV27 and TRBJ1-2, with TRBD1 matching 7 bases. Germline CDR1 is MNHEY and CDR2 is SMNVEV (reference sequence). This CDR3 has 16 residues. Unmatched junction bases numbered 7, after V lost 2 bases and J lost 1 base.

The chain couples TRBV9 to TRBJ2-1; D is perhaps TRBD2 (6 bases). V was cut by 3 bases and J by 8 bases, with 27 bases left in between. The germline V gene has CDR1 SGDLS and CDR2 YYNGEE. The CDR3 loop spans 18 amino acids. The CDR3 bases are TGTGCCAGCAGCGGGGAGGCGGGATCCGGCCATTTTAGGGATGAGCAGTTCTTC. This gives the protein CASSGEAGSGHFRDEQFF. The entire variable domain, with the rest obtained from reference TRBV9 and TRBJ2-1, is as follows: DSGVTQTPKHLITATGQRVTLRCSPRSGDLSVYWYQQSLDQGLQFLIQYYNGEERAKGNILERFSAQQFPDLHSELNLSSLELGDSALYFCASSGEAGSGHFRDEQFFGPGTRLTVL.

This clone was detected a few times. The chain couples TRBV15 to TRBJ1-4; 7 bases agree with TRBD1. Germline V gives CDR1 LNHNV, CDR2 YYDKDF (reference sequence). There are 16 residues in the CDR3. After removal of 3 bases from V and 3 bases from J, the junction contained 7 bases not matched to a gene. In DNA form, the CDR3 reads TGTGCCACCAGCAGGGGAGAGGGACAGCCTAATGAAAAACTGTTTTTT. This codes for CATSRGEGQPNEKLFF.

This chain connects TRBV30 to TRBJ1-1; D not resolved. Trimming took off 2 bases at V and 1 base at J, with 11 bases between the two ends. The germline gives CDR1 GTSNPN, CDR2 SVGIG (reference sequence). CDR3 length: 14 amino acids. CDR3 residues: CAWSMGSSNTEAFF. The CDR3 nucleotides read TGTGCCTGGAGTATGGGGAGTTCGAACACTGAAGCTTTCTTT.

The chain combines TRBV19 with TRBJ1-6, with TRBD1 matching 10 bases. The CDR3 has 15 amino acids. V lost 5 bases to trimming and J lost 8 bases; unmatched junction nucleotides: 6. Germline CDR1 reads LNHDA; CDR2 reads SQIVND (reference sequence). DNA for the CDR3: TGTGCCAGTAGTGCGGACAGGGGGTTTTATTCACCCCTCCACTTT. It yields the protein CASSADRGFYSPLHF.

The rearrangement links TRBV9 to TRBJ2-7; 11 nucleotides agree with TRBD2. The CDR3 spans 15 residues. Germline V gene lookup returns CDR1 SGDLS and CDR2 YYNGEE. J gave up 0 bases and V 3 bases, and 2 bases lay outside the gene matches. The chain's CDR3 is CASSAGLADSYEQYF. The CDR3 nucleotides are TGTGCCAGCAGCGCGGGACTAGCGGACTCCTACGAGCAGTACTTC.

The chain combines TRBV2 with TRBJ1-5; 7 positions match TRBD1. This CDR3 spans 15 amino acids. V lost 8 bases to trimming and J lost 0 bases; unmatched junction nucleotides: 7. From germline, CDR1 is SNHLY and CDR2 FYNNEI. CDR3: CASEKGQHSNQPQHF. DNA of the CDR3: TGTGCCAGCGAGAAGGGACAGCATAGCAATCAGCCCCAGCATTTT. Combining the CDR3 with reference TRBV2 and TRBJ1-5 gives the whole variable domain EPEVTQTPSHQVTQMGQEVILRCVPISNHLYFYWYRQILGQKVEFLVSFYNNEISEKSEIFDDQFSVERPDGSNFTLKIRSTKLEDSAMYFCASEKGQHSNQPQHFGDGTRLSIL.

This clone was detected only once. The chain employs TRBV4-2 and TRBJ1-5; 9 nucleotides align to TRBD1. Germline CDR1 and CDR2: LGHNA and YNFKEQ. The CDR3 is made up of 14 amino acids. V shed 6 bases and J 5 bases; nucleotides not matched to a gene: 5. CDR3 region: CASSFRDRDQPQHF. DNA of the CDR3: TGTGCCAGCAGTTTCAGGGACAGGGATCAGCCCCAGCATTTT.

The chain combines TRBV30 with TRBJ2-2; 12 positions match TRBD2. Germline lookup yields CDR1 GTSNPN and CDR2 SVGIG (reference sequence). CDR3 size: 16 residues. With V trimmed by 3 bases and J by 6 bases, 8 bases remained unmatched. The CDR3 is CAWREGPSGRAGELFF. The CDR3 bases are TGTGCCTGGAGGGAGGGACCTAGCGGGAGGGCCGGGGAGCTGTTTTTT. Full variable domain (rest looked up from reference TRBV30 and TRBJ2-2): SQTIHQWPATLVQPVGSPLSLECTVEGTSNPNLYWYRQAAGRGLQLLFYSVGIGQISSEVPQNLSASRPQDRQFILSSKKLLLSDSGFYLCAWREGPSGRAGELFFGEGSRLTVL.

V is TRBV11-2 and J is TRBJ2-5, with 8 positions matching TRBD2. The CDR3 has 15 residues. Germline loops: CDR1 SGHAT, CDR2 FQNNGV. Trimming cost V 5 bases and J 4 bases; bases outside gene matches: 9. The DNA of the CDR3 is TGTGCCAGCAGCACCCTAGCGGGTTCCCCAGAGACCCAGTACTTC. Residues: CASSTLAGSPETQYF.

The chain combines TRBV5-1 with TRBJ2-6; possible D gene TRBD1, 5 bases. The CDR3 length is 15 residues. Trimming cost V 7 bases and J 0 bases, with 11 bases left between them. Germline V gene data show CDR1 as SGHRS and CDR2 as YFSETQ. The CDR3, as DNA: TGCGCCAGCGCAGGGTGGGACTCTGGGGCCAACGTCCTGACTTTC. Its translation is CASAGWDSGANVLTF.

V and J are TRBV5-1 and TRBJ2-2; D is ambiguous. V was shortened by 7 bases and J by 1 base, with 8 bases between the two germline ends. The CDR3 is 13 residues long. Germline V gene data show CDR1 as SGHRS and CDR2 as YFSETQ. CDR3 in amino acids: CASQLENTGELFF. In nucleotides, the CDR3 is TGCGCCAGCCAGCTAGAGAACACCGGGGAGCTGTTTTTT.

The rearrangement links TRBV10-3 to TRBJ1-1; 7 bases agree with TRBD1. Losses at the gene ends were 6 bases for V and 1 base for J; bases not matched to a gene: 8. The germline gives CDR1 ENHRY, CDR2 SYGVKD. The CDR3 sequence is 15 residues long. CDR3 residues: CAISRDSPENTEAFF. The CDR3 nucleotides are TGTGCCATCAGCCGGGACAGCCCTGAGAACACTGAAGCTTTCTTT.

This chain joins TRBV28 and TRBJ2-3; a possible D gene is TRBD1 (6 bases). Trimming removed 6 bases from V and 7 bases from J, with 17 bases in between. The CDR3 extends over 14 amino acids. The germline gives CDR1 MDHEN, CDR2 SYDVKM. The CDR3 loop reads CASSSLTGQNTQYF. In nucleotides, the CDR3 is TGTGCCAGCAGCAGTCTCACGGGACAAAATACGCAGTATTTT.

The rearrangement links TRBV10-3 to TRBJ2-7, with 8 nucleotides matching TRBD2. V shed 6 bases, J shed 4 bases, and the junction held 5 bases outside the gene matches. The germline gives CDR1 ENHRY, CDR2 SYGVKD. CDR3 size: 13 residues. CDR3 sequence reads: CAIRAGGAYEQYF. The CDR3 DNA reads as TGTGCCATCAGGGCGGGAGGAGCGTACGAGCAGTACTTC.

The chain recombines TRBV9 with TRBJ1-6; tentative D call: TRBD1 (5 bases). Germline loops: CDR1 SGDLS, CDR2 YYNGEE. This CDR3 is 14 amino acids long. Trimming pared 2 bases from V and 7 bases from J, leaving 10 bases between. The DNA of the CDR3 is TGTGCCAGCAGCGTCTCCAGGGCCAATTCACCCCTCCACTTT. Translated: CASSVSRANSPLHF.

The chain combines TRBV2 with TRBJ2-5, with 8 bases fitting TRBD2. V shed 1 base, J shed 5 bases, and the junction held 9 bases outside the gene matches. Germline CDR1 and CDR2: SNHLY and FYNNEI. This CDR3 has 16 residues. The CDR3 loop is CASSEGSGSSRETQYF. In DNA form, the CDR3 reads TGTGCCAGCAGTGAAGGGAGCGGGAGCTCCCGGGAGACCCAGTACTTC. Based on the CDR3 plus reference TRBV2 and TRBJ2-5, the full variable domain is EPEVTQTPSHQVTQMGQEVILRCVPISNHLYFYWYRQILGQKVEFLVSFYNNEISEKSEIFDDQFSVERPDGSNFTLKIRSTKLEDSAMYFCASSEGSGSSRETQYFGPGTRLLVL.

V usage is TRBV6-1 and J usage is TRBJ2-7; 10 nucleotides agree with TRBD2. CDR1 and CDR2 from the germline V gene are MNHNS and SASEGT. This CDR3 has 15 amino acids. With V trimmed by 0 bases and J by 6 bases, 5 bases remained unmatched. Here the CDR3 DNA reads TGTGCCAGCAGTGAAGCGAACCTAGCGGGAGCCGAGCAGTACTTC. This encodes CASSEANLAGAEQYF.

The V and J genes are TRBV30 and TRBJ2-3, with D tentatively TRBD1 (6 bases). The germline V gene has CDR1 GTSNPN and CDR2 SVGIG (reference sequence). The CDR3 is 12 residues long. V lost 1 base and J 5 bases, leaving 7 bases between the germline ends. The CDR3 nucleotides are TGTGCCTGGAGTGGGACAGAAGATACGCAGTATTTT. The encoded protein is CAWSGTEDTQYF.

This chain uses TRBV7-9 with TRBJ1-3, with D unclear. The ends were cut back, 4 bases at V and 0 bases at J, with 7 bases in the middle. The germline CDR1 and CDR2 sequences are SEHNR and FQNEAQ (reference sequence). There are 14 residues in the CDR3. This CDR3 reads CASSSPSSGNTIYF. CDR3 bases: TGTGCCAGCAGCTCCCCGAGCTCTGGAAACACCATATATTTT.

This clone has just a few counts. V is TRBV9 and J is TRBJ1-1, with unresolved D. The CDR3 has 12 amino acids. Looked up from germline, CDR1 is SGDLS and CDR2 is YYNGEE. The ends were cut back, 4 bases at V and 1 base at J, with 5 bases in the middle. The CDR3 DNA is TGTGCCAGCAGCCCCTCGAACACTGAAGCTTTCTTT. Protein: CASSPSNTEAFF.

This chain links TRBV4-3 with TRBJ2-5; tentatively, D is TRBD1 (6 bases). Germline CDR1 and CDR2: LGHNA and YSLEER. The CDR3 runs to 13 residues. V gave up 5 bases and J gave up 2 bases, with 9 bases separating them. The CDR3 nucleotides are TGCGCCAGCAGCGCGGACAGACAAGAGACCCAGTACTTC. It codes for CASSADRQETQYF.

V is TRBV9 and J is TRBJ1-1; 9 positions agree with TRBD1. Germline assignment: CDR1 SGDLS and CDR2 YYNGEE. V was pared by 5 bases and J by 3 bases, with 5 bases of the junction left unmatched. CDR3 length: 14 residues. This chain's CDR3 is CASRPQGAYTEAFF. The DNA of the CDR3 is TGTGCCAGCAGACCACAGGGGGCGTACACTGAAGCTTTCTTT.

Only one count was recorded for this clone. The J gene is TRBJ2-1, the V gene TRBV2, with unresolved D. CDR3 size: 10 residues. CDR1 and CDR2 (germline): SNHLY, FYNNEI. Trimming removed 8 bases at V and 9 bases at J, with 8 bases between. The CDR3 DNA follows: TGTGCCAGCTACTCTGGTGAGCAGTTCTTC. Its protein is CASYSGEQFF.

DNA for the CDR3: TGTGCCAGCAGTCGCCAATTGCCGGACACCCGCACAGATACGCAGTATTTT. Encoded protein: CASSRQLPDTRTDTQYF. The chain recombines TRBV28 with TRBJ2-3; possible D gene TRBD1, 5 bases. The CDR3 totals 17 residues. The V gene's germline CDR1 is MDHEN and CDR2 SYDVKM. The ends were cut back, 5 bases at V and 1 base at J, with 19 bases in the middle.

DNA of the CDR3: TGTGCCAGCAGCTTAGGGGGGGGCTGGGGGGAGCCCCAGCATTTT. It encodes CASSLGGGWGEPQHF. The chain recombines TRBV7-6 with TRBJ1-5; maybe TRBD1 (6 bases). CDR1 is SGHVS, CDR2 FNYEAQ, per germline. The CDR3 is 15 amino acids. V dropped 1 base and J dropped 8 bases, with 15 bases sitting between them.

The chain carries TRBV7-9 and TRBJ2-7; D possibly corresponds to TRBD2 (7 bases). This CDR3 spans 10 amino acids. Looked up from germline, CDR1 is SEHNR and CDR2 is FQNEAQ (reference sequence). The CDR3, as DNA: TGTGAGGGGGGGGCCTACGAGCAGTACGTC. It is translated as CEGGAYEQYV.

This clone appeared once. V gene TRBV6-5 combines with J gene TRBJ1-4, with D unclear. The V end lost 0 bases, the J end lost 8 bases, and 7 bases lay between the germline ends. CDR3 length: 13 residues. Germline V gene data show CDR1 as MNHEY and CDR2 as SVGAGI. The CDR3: CASSYSRLEKLFF. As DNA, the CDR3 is TGTGCCAGCAGTTACTCCAGGCTAGAAAAACTGTTTTTT.